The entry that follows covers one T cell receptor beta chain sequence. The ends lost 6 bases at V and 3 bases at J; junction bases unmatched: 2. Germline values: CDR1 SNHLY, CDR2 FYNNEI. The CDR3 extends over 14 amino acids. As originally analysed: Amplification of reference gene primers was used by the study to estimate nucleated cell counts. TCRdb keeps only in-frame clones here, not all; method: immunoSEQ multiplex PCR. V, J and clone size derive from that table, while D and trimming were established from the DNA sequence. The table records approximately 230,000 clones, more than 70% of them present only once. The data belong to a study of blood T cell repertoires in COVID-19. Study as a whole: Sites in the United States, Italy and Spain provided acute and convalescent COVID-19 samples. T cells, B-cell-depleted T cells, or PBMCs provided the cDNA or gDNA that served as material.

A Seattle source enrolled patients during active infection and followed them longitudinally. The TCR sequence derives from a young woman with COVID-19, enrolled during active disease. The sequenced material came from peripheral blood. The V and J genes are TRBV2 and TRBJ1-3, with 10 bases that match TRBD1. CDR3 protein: CASRRDRGGNTIYF. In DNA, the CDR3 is TGTGCCAGCAGAAGGGACAGGGGTGGAAACACCATATATTTT.